The rows below give T cell receptor beta chains drawn from one sample of a study of shared clonotypes between healthy human individuals. The assay was immunoSEQ multiplex PCR, and TCRdb's table has in-frame clones only and misses some. The sample lists about 2.4 million clones; around 94% were seen once. Sequencing used naive CD4+ T cells sorted from blood. All receptors derive from a man aged 18 to 29 in good health. Both conserved end residues are trimmed from each CDR3. A D gene is named only where the DNA matches it firmly.

v_gene	d_gene	j_gene	CDR3aa
TRBV20-1	.	TRBJ2-7	SPKNNYEQY
TRBV5-1	TRBD2	TRBJ2-1	ASSLMASGRNNEQF
TRBV2	TRBD1	TRBJ1-5	ASSEGQGVRGDQPQH
TRBV5-6	.	TRBJ2-3	ASGRVDTQY
TRBV5-1	TRBD1	TRBJ2-5	ASQNRGREKETQY
TRBV28	.	TRBJ1-5	ASSSTGMYSNQPQH
TRBV2	.	TRBJ1-4	ASSEAELGRNEKLF
TRBV15	.	TRBJ2-6	ATSRDPGDTGSGANVLT
TRBV10-2	.	TRBJ2-4	ASSESVLAKNIQY
TRBV4-1	TRBD2	TRBJ2-1	ASSQDPTGGSYNEQF
TRBV5-1	.	TRBJ2-3	ASSHGRGPTDTQY
TRBV7-3	TRBD2	TRBJ2-3	ASSESGGPLTDTQY
TRBV19	TRBD1	TRBJ1-5	ASSRGTDSNQPQH
TRBV28	TRBD1	TRBJ1-4	ASTRQGATNEKLF
TRBV27	.	TRBJ1-3	ASSFEGGPGNTIY
TRBV5-1	TRBD1	TRBJ1-3	ASAGQGYSGNTIY
TRBV5-1	TRBD1	TRBJ2-1	ASSSAGTGASSSYNEQF
TRBV2	.	TRBJ2-5	ASSENGRLGETQY
TRBV12-5	.	TRBJ2-2	ASGEDSTGELF
TRBV7-2	TRBD1	TRBJ1-5	ASSLRTGISQPQH
TRBV13	TRBD1	TRBJ1-3	ASSPRLGQLGNTIY
TRBV21-1	.	TRBJ2-3	ASSKGGQGRTDTQY
TRBV19	.	TRBJ1-2	ASSTRGNTRRDGYT
TRBV15	.	TRBJ1-6	ATSSSSPYNSPLH
TRBV5-4	TRBD1	TRBJ2-5	ASTPDRVISETQY
TRBV30	.	TRBJ1-2	AWSGGVNYGYT
TRBV19	TRBD1	TRBJ1-2	ASKGDRNSYGYT
TRBV6-5	TRBD1	TRBJ2-1	ASSDRDREYNEQF
TRBV4-3	.	TRBJ2-5	ASSQMTNQETQY
TRBV7-9	.	TRBJ1-4	ASSLGQSNEKLF
TRBV2	.	TRBJ2-2	ASSPQGTGELF
TRBV21-1	.	TRBJ1-6	ASSKGEGQGKDSPLH
TRBV7-2	.	TRBJ2-1	ASTPGGGLSYNEQF
TRBV6-5	.	TRBJ1-2	ASSYSRGDYGYT
TRBV28	TRBD1	TRBJ1-6	ASSLPDRVNSPLH
TRBV14	TRBD1	TRBJ2-3	ASSQPGGLTDTQY
TRBV9	.	TRBJ1-2	ASSVGLEDGYT
TRBV6-1	TRBD2	TRBJ2-3	ASSASGRSDTQY
TRBV6-1	TRBD1	TRBJ2-1	ASSGRTGDPNEQF